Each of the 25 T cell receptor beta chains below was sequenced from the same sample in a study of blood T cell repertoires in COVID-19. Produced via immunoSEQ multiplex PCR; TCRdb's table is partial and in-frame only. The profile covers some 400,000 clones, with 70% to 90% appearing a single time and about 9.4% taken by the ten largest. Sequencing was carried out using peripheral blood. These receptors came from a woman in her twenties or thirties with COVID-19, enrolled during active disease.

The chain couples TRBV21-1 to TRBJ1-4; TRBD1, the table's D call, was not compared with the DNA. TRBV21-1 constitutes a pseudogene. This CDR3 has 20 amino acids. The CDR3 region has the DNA TGTGCCAGCAGCAAATTCTACGGGACAGGGGCCCTTGCAACTAATGAAAAACTGTTTTTT. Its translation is CASSKFYGTGALATNEKLFF.

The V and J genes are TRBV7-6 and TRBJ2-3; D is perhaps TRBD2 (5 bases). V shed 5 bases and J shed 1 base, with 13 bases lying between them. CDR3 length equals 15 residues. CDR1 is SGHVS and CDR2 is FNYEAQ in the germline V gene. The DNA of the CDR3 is TGTGCCAGCAGCCCTTCGGCGGGTGGCACAGATACGCAGTATTTT. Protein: CASSPSAGGTDTQYF.

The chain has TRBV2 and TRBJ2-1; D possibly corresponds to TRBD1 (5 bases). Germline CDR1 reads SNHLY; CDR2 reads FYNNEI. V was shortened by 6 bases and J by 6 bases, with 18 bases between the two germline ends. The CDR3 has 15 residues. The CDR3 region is CASSPVGQVVNEQFF. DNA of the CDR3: TGTGCCAGCAGCCCGGTGGGGCAGGTTGTCAATGAGCAGTTCTTC.

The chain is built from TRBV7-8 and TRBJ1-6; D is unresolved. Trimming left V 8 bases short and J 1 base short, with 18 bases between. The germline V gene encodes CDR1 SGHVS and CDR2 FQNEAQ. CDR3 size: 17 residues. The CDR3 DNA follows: TGTGCCAGCCTCCGAGGTCAGGCACATTCCTATAATTCACCCCTCCACTTT. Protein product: CASLRGQAHSYNSPLHF.

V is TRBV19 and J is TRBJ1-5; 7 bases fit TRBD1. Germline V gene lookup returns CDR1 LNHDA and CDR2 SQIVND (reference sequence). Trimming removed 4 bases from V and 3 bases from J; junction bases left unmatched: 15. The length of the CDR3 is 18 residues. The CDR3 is CASSNPEGAATFNQPQHF. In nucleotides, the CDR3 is TGTGCCAGTAGTAATCCCGAGGGGGCTGCGACCTTCAATCAGCCCCAGCATTTT.

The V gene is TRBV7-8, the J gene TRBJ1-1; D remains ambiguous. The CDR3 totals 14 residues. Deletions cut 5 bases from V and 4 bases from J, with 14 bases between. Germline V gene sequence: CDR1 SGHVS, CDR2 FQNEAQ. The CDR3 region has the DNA TGTGCCAGCAGCACCCGACGGGTGGGCACTGAAGCTTTCTTT. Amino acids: CASSTRRVGTEAFF.

CDR3 nucleotide sequence: TGTGCCAGCAGTCCCGGACAAGGAGACACTGAAGCTTTCTTT. Translation gives CASSPGQGDTEAFF. The rearrangement links TRBV6-4 to TRBJ1-1; weak D call: TRBD1 (5 bases). The germline CDR1 and CDR2 sequences are MRHNA and SNTAGT. The CDR3 is 14 residues long. V was clipped by 5 bases and J by 3 bases, with 13 bases between them.

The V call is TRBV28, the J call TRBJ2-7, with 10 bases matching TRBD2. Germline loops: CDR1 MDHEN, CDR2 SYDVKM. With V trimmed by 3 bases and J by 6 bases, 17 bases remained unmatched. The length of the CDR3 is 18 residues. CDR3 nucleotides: TGTGCCAGCAGTTTCCGCCGGGCAGCGGGAGGGCCTCTCTCCGAGCAGTACTTC. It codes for CASSFRRAAGGPLSEQYF.

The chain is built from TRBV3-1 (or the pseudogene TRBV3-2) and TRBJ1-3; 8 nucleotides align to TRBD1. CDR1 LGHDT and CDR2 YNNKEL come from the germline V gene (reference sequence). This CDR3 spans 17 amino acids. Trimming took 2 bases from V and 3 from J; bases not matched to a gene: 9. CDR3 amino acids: CASSQFRTGNYGNTIYF. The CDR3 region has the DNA TGTGCCAGCAGCCAATTCAGGACAGGGAATTATGGAAACACCATATATTTT.

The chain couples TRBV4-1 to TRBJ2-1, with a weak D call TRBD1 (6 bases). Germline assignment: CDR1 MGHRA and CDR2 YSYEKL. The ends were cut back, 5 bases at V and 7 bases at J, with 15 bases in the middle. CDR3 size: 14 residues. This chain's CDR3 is CASSAPDGTNEQFF. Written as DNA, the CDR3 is TGCGCCAGCAGCGCTCCAGACGGGACAAATGAGCAGTTCTTC.

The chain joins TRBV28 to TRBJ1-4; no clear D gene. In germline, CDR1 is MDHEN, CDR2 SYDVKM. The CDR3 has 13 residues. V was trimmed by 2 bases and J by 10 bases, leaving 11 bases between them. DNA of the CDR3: TGTGCCAGCAGTTTAGTCCCTCCCGGAAAACTGTTTTTT. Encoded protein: CASSLVPPGKLFF.

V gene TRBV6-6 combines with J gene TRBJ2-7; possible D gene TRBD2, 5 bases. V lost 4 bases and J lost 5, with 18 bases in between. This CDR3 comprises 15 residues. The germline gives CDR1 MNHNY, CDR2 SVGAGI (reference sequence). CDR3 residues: CASSLRETPSDEQYF. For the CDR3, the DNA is TGTGCCAGCAGTTTGAGGGAGACTCCCTCGGACGAGCAGTACTTC.

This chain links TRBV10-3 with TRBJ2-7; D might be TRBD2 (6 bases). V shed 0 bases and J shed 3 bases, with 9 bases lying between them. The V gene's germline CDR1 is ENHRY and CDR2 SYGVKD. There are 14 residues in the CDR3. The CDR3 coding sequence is TGTGCCATCAGTGAGTCGGGGGGAGACTACGAGCAGTACTTC. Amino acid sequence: CAISESGGDYEQYF.

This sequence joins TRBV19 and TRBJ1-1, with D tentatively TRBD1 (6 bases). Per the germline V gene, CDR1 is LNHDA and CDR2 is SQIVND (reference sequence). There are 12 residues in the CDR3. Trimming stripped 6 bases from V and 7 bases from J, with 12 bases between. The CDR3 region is CASRSGTLEAFF. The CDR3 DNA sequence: TGTGCCAGTAGAAGCGGGACACTTGAAGCTTTCTTT.

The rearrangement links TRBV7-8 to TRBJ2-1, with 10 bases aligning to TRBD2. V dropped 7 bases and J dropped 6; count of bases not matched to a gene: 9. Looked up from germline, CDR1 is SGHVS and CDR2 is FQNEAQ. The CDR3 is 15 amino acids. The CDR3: CASTPRGLAINEQFF. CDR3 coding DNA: TGTGCCAGCACCCCAAGGGGACTAGCGATCAATGAGCAGTTCTTC.

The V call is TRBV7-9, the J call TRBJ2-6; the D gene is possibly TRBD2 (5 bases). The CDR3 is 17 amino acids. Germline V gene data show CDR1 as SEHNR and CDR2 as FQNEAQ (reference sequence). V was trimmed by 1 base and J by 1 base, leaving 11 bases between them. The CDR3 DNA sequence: TGTGCCAGCAGCTTAGAGGGAGAGAGGTCTGGGGCCAACGTCCTGACTTTC. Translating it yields CASSLEGERSGANVLTF.

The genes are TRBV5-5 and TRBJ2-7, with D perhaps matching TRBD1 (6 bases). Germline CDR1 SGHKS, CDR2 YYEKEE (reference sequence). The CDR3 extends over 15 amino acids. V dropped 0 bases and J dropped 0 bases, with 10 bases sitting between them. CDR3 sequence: CASSLAGGHSYEQYF. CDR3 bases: TGTGCCAGCAGCTTGGCTGGGGGCCACTCCTACGAGCAGTACTTC. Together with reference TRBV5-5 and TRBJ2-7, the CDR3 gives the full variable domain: DAGVTQSPTHLIKTRGQQVTLRCSPISGHKSVSWYQQVLGQGPQFIFQYYEKEERGRGNFPDRFSARQFPNYSSELNVNALLLGDSALYLCASSLAGGHSYEQYFGPGTRLTVT.

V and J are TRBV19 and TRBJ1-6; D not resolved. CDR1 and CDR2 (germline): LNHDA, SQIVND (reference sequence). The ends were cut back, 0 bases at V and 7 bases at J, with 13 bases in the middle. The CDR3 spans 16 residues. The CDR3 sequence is CASSIEGVLGNSPLHF. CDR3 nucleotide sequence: TGTGCCAGTAGTATAGAAGGAGTATTAGGAAATTCACCCCTCCACTTT.

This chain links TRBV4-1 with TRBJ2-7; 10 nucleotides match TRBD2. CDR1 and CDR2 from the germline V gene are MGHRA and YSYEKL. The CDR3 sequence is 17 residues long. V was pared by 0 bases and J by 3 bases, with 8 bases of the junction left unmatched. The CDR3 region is CASSQDRGSGRVYEQYF. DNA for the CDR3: TGCGCCAGCAGCCAAGATCGGGGAAGCGGGAGGGTCTACGAGCAGTACTTC.

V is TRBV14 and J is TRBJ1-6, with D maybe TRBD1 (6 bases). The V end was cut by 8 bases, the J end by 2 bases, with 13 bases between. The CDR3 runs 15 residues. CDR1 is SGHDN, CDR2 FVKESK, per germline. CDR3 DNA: TGTGCCAGCCGGACGGGGGGCGCCTATAATTCACCCCTCCACTTT. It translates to CASRTGGAYNSPLHF.

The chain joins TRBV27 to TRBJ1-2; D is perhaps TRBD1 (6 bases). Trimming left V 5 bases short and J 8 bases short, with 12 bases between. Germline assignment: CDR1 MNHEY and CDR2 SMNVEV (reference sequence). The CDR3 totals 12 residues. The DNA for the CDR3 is TGTGCCAGCAGTCTAAGGGGGAAAGGCTACACCTTC. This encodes CASSLRGKGYTF.

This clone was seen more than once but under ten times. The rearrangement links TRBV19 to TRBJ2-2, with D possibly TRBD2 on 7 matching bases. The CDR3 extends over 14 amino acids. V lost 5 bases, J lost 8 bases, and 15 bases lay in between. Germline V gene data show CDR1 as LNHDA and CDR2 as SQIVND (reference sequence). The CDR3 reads CASSFKRDMGELFF. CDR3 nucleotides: TGTGCCAGTAGTTTTAAGCGGGACATGGGGGAGCTGTTTTTT.

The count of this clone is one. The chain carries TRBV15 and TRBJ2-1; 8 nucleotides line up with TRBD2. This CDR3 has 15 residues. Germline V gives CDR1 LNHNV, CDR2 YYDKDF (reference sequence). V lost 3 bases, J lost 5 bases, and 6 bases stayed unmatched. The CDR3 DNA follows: TGTGCCACCAGCAGTCCGGGACTAGAGAACAATGAGCAGTTCTTC. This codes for CATSSPGLENNEQFF.

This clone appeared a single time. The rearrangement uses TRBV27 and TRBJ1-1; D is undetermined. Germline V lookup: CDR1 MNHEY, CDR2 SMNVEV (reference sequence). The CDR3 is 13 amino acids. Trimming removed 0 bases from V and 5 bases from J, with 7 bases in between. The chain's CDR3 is CASSLSSTTEAFF. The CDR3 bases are TGTGCCAGCAGTTTATCGTCCACAACTGAAGCTTTCTTT.

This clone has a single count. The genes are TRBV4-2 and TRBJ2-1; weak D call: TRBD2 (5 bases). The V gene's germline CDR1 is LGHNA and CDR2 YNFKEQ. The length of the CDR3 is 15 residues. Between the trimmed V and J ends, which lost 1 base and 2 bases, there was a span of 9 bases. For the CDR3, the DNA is TGTGCCAGCAGCCAAGTCCCGGGAACCTACAATGAGCAGTTCTTC. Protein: CASSQVPGTYNEQFF.